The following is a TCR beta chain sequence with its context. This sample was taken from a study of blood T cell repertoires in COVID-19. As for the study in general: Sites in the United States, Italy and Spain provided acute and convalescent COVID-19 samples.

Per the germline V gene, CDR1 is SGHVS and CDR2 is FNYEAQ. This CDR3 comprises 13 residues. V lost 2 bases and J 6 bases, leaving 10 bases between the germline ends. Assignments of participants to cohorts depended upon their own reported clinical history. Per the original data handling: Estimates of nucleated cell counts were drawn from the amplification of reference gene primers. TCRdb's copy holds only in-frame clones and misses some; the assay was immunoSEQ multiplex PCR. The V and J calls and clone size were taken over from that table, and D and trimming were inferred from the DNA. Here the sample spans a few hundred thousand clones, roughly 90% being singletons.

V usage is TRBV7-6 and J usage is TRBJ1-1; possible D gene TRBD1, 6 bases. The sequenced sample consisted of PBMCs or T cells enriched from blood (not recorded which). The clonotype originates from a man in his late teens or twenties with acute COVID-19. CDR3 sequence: CASSLSGGPEAFF. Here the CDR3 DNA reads TGTGCCAGCAGCTTATCCGGGGGGCCTGAAGCTTTCTTT.